The clone carrying this T cell receptor (beta chain) was picked up one time. Its antigen is unknown. Peripheral blood came from all dose cohorts at three timepoints. This CDR3 is built from 13 residues. The ends were cut back, 8 bases at V and 3 bases at J, with 10 bases in the middle. The germline gives CDR1 MNHNS, CDR2 SASEGT. This sample stems from a study of OX40 agonist ivuxolimab in advanced cancers. Study context: Ivuxolimab, an antibody that agonizes OX40 (CD134), was administered to the patients. General observations from the study: Doses of 0.1 to 3.0 mg/kg were accompanied by clonal expansion of CD4+ and CD8+ blood T cells by week 6. The authors also found low normalized T-cell clonal expansion in some nonresponders.

The protocol was immunoSEQ multiplex PCR, while the TCRdb copy is restricted to in-frame clones and leaves out a portion. The sample holds about 60,000 clones, 70% to 90% seen once. The sequenced sample was CD4+ or CD8+ T cells sorted from blood, obtained in a trial of the OX40 agonist ivuxolimab. V usage is TRBV6-1 and J usage is TRBJ1-4; no definite D call. The receptor was derived from an adult with an advanced solid tumor such as melanoma, head and neck, liver or kidney cancer. DNA of the CDR3: TGTGCCAGCCTAAGGTTGGCTAATGAAAAACTGTTTTTT. It encodes CASLRLANEKLFF.